This section outlines one T cell receptor beta chain sequence together with its context. Assay: immunoSEQ multiplex PCR; the TCRdb copy retains only in-frame clones and omits some. The sample records about 83,000 clones, about 94% being singletons. This entry belongs to a study of technical replicates of blood from a few donors. Trimming cost V 4 bases and J 0 bases, with 7 bases left between them. The CDR3 contains 15 residues. CDR1 is MGHDK, CDR2 SYGVNS, per germline. This clonotype was sampled from a human donor in good health. The V call is TRBV25-1, the J call TRBJ2-6; D remains unclear. Sequenced material: T cells isolated from PBMCs. The CDR3 bases are TGTGCCAGCAGTGTATGGCTCTCTGGGGCCAACGTCCTGACTTTC. Residues: CASSVWLSGANVLTF.